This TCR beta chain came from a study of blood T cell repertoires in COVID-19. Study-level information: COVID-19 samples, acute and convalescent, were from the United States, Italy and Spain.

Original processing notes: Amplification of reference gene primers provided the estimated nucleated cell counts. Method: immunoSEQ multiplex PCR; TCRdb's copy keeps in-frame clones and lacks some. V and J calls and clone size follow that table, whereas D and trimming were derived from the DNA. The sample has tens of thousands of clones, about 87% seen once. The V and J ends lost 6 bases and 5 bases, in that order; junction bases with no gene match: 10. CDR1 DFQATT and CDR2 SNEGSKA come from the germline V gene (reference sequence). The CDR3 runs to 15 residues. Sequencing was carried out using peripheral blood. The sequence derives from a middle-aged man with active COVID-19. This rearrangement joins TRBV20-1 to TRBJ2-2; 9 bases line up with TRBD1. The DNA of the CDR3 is TGCAGTGCCAGTACCGGGACAGGGCGGACCGGGGAGCTGTTTTTT. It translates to CSASTGTGRTGELFF.